This T cell receptor (beta chain) was obtained from a study of blood T cells in healthy people across ages. Study-wide results and caveats: One million T cells yielded diversity estimates that were considered underestimates. There were more naive CD4+ cells and higher diversity in long-lived donors than in aged donors.

CDR1 and CDR2 (germline): MNHEY, SVGAGI. The CDR3 contains 13 residues. The ends lost 8 bases at V and 3 bases at J; junction bases unmatched: 7. Comment on this clonotype: Antigen unknown.

Sample-barcoded 5' priming and a J-beta primer mix drove a second PCR of about 7 to 12 cycles. A tag from a template-switch adaptor with 12 random nucleotides marked each cDNA molecule. From the 5' RACE reads, TCRdb called clonotypes with MiXCR, one entry per CDR3 protein. The sample lists around 600,000 distinct CDR3 sequences, around 48% occurring once. This receptor was identified in a man older than 75 in good health. Material for sequencing was blood. This chain uses TRBV6-5 with TRBJ2-7; 7 bases agree with TRBD2. The CDR3 region is CASGGTNGYEQYF. The CDR3 DNA follows: TGTGCCAGCGGTGGGACTAACGGCTACGAGCAGTACTTC.